Listed here is a single T cell receptor beta chain. The antigen remains undetermined. Compared with germline, one end of the junction differs, possibly owing to a read error. The data are from a study of OX40 agonist ivuxolimab in advanced cancers. Study-wide background: Patients enrolled in dose escalation were diagnosed with hepatocellular carcinoma, melanoma, renal cell or head and neck cancer. There were three patients with partial responses, one having hepatocellular carcinoma and two cutaneous melanoma.

Here immunoSEQ multiplex PCR was the method, and the copy in TCRdb shows in-frame clones only, minus some. The sample holds under 200,000 clones; approximately 94% are singletons and the top ten take 0.3% to 0.35%. General study points: Blood T cells, both CD4+ and CD8+, expanded clonally by week 6 at 0.1 to 3.0 mg/kg.

The sequencing used CD4+ or CD8+ T cells sorted from blood, collected in a trial of the OX40 agonist ivuxolimab. The receptor was derived from an adult with an advanced solid tumor such as melanoma, head and neck, liver or kidney cancer.

This CDR3 is CSAGTSNEQYF. DNA of the CDR3: TGCAGCGCCGGGACCTCCAACGAGCAGTACTTC. The chain carries TRBV29-1 and TRBJ2-7; D is possibly TRBD1 or TRBD2 (5 bases each). Germline V gives CDR1 SQVTM, CDR2 ANQGSEA. This CDR3 has 11 residues.